Sequencing of this TCR beta chain was carried out in a study of blood T cell repertoires in COVID-19. Whole-study context: COVID-19 samples collected from the United States, Italy and Spain covered acute and convalescent phases. The cDNA or gDNA used as material had been derived from T cells, B-cell-depleted T cells, or PBMCs.

The ends lost 9 bases at V and 5 bases at J; junction bases unmatched: 8. The V gene's germline CDR1 is ENHRY and CDR2 SYGVKD. This CDR3 has 14 amino acids. Per the study methods: Reference gene primer amplification gave nucleated cell count estimates. Assay: immunoSEQ multiplex PCR; the TCRdb copy retains only in-frame clones and omits some. Clone size and V and J calls were adopted from that table, with D and trimming inferred from the DNA. The repertoire includes roughly 150,000 clones, 79% of them detected once, and about 7.8% sits in the top ten. The sequence came from a woman in her sixties with COVID-19, enrolled during active disease. Material: peripheral blood. V is TRBV10-3 and J is TRBJ1-5; 9 nucleotides match TRBD1. CDR3 coding DNA: TGTGCCATTTCTACGGGACAGGGTCATCAGCCCCAGCATTTT. It is translated as CAISTGQGHQPQHF.